This T cell receptor beta chain was observed in a study of T cell repertoires in cytomegalovirus infection. TCRdb called the reads again in MiXCR, with one record for every CDR3 protein. The sample includes fewer than 300,000 distinct CDR3 sequences, about 25% of them seen just once. The CDR3 has 13 amino acids. V was trimmed by 3 bases and J by 1 base, leaving 8 bases between them. CDR1 is SGDLS and CDR2 is YYNGEE in the germline V gene. Overall study results and limits: HLA-C-restricted CMV-specific TCR beta clonotypes were dominant in the ex vivo response.

This clonotype has only a few counts. The antigen is not known. This receptor was taken from a human donor in good health (CMV status not recorded). Some clones in this sample may be carry-over from other donors' samples. Specimen: PBMCs. V and J are TRBV9 and TRBJ2-7; D is perhaps TRBD2 (6 bases). The CDR3 DNA reads TGTGCCAGCAGCGCGACTAGTTCCTACGAGCAGTACTTC. Translation: CASSATSSYEQYF.